The clone carrying this T cell receptor beta chain was detected once. As yet, its antigen is unknown. These data belong to a study of shared clonotypes between healthy human individuals. Study-level information: A couple of women and three men aged 18 to 49 made up the donors. CD4 naive cells filled three plates per donor, CD4 memory three, CD8 naive two and CD8 memory one.

The CDR3 sequence is 12 residues long. CDR1 is SGDLS and CDR2 is YYNGEE in the germline V gene. Trimming took off 3 bases at V and 10 bases at J, with 10 bases between the two ends. Only in-frame clones appear in the TCRdb table, and some are missing; sequencing was by immunoSEQ multiplex PCR. This table holds 2 million to 3 million clones, roughly 93% found once. Study results and caveats: Unshared clonotypes carried lower generation probabilities than those common to all four donors.

The gene calls are TRBV9 and TRBJ1-4; D not certain. Sequencing was performed on naive CD4+ T cells from PBMCs. The subset: CD45RA+ positively selected. The receptor's source is a man younger than 30 in good health. Some clones in this sample may be carry-over from other donors' samples. CDR3 loop: CASSAPAGKLFF. The CDR3 region has the DNA TGTGCCAGCAGCGCCCCAGCCGGAAAACTGTTTTTT.